Listed here is a single T cell receptor beta chain. The antigen is undetermined. This sample was taken from a study of early T cells in non-severe SARS-CoV-2 infection. Across the study: Unsorted whole blood bulk RNA was sequenced, with unpaired chains. Broader study findings: Anti-spike CD8 responses were favored in VDJdb matching, and private and CD4 specificities were missed.

Each single cDNA molecule received a unique molecular identifier. Each CDR3 protein gets one entry after TCRdb re-called the 5' RACE reads with MiXCR. There are about 30,000 distinct CDR3 sequences in the sample; approximately 5.2% occur only once, and about 3.5% lies in the top ten. With 0 bases removed from V and 0 bases from J, the gap between germline ends came to 10 bases. CDR3 length: 16 amino acids. Germline CDR1 MNHEY, CDR2 SVGAGI. This chain uses TRBV6-5 with TRBJ2-3; maybe TRBD2 (5 bases). Source material: whole blood. The TCR was taken from an adult who was a healthcare worker with PCR-confirmed SARS-CoV-2 infection or an uninfected control (not recorded which). Here the CDR3 reads CASSYSMWESTDTQYF. The DNA of the CDR3 is TGTGCCAGCAGTTACTCGATGTGGGAGAGCACAGATACGCAGTATTTT.